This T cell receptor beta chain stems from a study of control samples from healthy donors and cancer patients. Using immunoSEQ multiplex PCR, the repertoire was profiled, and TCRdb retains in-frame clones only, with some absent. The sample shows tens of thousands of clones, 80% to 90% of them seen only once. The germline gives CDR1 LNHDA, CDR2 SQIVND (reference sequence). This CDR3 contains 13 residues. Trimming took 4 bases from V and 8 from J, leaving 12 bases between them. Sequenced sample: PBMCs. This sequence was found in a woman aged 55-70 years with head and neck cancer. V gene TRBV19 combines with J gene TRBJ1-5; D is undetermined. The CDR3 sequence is CASSNRAHEPQHF. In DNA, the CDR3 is TGTGCCAGTAGTAATCGCGCGCACGAGCCCCAGCATTTT.